This T cell receptor beta chain was sequenced in a study of blood T cell repertoires in COVID-19. At the level of the study: The United States, Italy and Spain supplied acute and convalescent COVID-19 samples. From T cells, B-cell-depleted T cells, or PBMCs came the material, which was cDNA or gDNA.

J gave up 11 bases and V 6 bases, and 9 bases lay outside the gene matches. The CDR3 runs 14 residues. Germline values: CDR1 KGHSH, CDR2 LQKENI. Assay used: immunoSEQ multiplex PCR; TCRdb lists only in-frame clones, some missing. Of more than 200,000 clones in the sample, around 84% were seen once. Seattle's enrolled individuals joined amid active infection and were then monitored longitudinally. The V gene is TRBV18, the J gene TRBJ1-6; 8 bases match TRBD1. The TCR originated in a woman aged 55-75 years with COVID-19, enrolled during active disease. The sequenced material came from peripheral blood. CDR3 DNA: TGTGCCAGCTCGTACCGACAGGGGCCCGCACCCCTCCACTTT. Translated: CASSYRQGPAPLHF. Full variable domain (rest looked up from reference TRBV18 and TRBJ1-6): NAGVMQNPRHLVRRRGQEARLRCSPMKGHSHVYWYRQLPEEGLKFMVYLQKENIIDESGMPKERFSAEFPKEGPSILRIQQVVRGDSAAYFCASSYRQGPAPLHFGNGTRLTVT.